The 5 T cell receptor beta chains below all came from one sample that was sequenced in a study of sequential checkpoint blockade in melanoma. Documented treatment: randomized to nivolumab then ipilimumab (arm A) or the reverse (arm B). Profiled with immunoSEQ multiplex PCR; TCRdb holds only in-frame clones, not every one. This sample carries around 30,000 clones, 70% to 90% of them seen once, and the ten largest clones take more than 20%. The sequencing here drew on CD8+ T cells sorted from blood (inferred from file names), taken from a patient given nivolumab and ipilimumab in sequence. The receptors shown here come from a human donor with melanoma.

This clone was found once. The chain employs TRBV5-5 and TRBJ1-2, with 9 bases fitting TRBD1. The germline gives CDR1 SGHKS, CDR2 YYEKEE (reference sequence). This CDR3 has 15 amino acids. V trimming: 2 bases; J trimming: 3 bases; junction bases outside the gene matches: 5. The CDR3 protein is CASSFRQGVDYGYTF. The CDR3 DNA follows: TGTGCCAGCAGCTTTCGACAGGGGGTGGACTATGGCTACACCTTC.

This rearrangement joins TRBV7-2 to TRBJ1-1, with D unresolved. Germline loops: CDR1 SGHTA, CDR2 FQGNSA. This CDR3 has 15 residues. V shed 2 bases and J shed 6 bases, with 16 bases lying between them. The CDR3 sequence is CASSLIRREFAEAFF. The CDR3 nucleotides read TGTGCCAGCAGCTTAATAAGGAGGGAATTTGCTGAAGCTTTCTTT. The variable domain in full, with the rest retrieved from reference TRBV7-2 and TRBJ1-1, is GAGVSQSPSNKVTEKGKDVELRCDPISGHTALYWYRQSLGQGLEFLIYFQGNSAPDKSGLPSDRFSAERTGGSVSTLTIQRTQQEDSAVYLCASSLIRREFAEAFFGQGTRLTVV.

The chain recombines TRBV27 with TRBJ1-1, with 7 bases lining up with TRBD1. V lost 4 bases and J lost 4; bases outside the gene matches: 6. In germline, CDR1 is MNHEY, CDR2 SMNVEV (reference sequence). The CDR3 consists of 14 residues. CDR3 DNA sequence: TGTGCCAGCAGTTCGACAGGGTGGGCCACTGAAGCTTTCTTT. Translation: CASSSTGWATEAFF.

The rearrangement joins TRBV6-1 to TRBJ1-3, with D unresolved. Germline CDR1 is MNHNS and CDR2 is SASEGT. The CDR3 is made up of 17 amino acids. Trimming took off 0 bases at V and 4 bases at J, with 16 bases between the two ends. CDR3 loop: CASSEALRGFGGNTIYF. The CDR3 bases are TGTGCCAGCAGTGAAGCGCTTCGAGGGTTCGGGGGAAACACCATATATTTT.

The CDR3 region is CASSNHLAGGPDNEQFF. The CDR3, as DNA: TGTGCCAGCAGTAATCATCTAGCGGGAGGGCCGGATAATGAGCAGTTCTTC. The rearrangement joins TRBV27 to TRBJ2-1; 12 positions match TRBD2. CDR1 and CDR2 from the germline V gene are MNHEY and SMNVEV (reference sequence). V gave up 5 bases and J gave up 7 bases; unmatched junction bases: 12. The CDR3 extends over 17 amino acids.